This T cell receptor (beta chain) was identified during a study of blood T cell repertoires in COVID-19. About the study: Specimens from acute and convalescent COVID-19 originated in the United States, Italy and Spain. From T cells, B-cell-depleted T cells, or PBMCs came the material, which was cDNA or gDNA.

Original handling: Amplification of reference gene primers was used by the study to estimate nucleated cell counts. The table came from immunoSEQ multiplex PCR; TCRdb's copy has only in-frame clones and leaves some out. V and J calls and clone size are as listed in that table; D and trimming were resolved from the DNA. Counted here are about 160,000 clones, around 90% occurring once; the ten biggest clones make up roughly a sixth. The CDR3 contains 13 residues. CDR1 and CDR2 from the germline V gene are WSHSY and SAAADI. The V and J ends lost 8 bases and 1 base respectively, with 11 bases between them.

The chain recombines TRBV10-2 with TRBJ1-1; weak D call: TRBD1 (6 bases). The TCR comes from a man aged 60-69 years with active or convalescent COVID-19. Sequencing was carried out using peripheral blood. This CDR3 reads CASANRENTEAFF. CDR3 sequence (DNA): TGCGCCAGCGCCAACAGGGAGAACACTGAAGCTTTCTTT.